Listed below are T cell receptor beta chains from one sample, sequenced in a study of blood T cells in healthy people across ages. TCRdb independently ran MiXCR on the 5' RACE reads; one entry per CDR3 protein. Of about 800,000 distinct CDR3 sequences in the sample, 25% were seen once. These data were likewise used in another study, on T cells of mothers and their children.

Sequenced input: blood. The receptors were gathered from a boy between 10 and 17 years old in good health. Each CDR3 is given with its conserved first and last residue. Fields, in order: CDR3 DNA, CDR3 protein, J gene, clone size, D gene, V gene. D genes are given only for firm matches. Some rows mark clone size as missing; the rest say once, few, many or name a class of expanded clone.

CDR3nt: TGTGCCAGCAGTGCGACAGGGGTGACAGATACGCAGTATTTT
CDR3aa: CASSATGVTDTQYF
j_gene: TRBJ2-3
abundance: few
d_gene: TRBD1
v_gene: TRBV25-1

CDR3nt: TGTGCCAGCAGCTTGCGGGGGATTGCAACTAATGAAAAACTGTTTTTT
CDR3aa: CASSLRGIATNEKLFF
j_gene: TRBJ1-4
abundance: .
d_gene: .
v_gene: TRBV5-5

CDR3nt: TGTGCCAGCAGCAAAACCCCCCCCGGGGACAATGAGCAGTTCTTC
CDR3aa: CASSKTPPGDNEQFF
j_gene: TRBJ2-1
abundance: .
d_gene: .
v_gene: TRBV21-1

CDR3nt: TGTGCCAGCAGTTCCGGACAGCGGGGCGAAAAACTGTTTTTT
CDR3aa: CASSSGQRGEKLFF
j_gene: TRBJ1-4
abundance: few
d_gene: .
v_gene: TRBV6-1

CDR3nt: TGCAGTGCTGTTATAGAGATATTCACAGATACGCAGTATTTT
CDR3aa: CSAVIEIFTDTQYF
j_gene: TRBJ2-3
abundance: few
d_gene: .
v_gene: TRBV20-1

CDR3nt: TGCGCCAGCAGCTTGGGGGGGGCCAGGGCGCTTTCCTACAATGAGCAGTTCTTC
CDR3aa: CASSLGGARALSYNEQFF
j_gene: TRBJ2-1
abundance: few
d_gene: .
v_gene: TRBV5-1

CDR3nt: TGTGCCAGCAGCCCACACTACGGGGAGAACACTGAAGCTTTCTTT
CDR3aa: CASSPHYGENTEAFF
j_gene: TRBJ1-1
abundance: few
d_gene: .
v_gene: TRBV11-2

CDR3nt: TGCAGCGTCCACGTTCCCATCTCCTACGAGCAGTACTTC
CDR3aa: CSVHVPISYEQYF
j_gene: TRBJ2-7
abundance: .
d_gene: .
v_gene: TRBV29-1

CDR3nt: TGTGCCAGCTCGCCCCCAACTGGACTAGCGGGGGGCGGCTCCTACAATGAGCAGTTCTTC
CDR3aa: CASSPPTGLAGGGSYNEQFF
j_gene: TRBJ2-1
abundance: .
d_gene: TRBD2
v_gene: TRBV18

CDR3nt: TGTGCCACGGGGACACTCCCGAACACTGAAGCTTTCTTT
CDR3aa: CATGTLPNTEAFF
j_gene: TRBJ1-1
abundance: .
d_gene: .
v_gene: TRBV10-3

CDR3nt: TGCGCCAGCAGCCAAGATCCCCAGGGAGACACTGAAGCTTTCTTT
CDR3aa: CASSQDPQGDTEAFF
j_gene: TRBJ1-1
abundance: .
d_gene: .
v_gene: TRBV4-1

CDR3nt: TGTGCCAGCAGCTCGTACATCGGGACCGACTACGAGCAGTACTTC
CDR3aa: CASSSYIGTDYEQYF
j_gene: TRBJ2-7
abundance: .
d_gene: .
v_gene: TRBV7-2

CDR3nt: TGTGCCAGCAGTTTGGACCGACAGGTCACAGATACGCAGTATTTT
CDR3aa: CASSLDRQVTDTQYF
j_gene: TRBJ2-3
abundance: .
d_gene: .
v_gene: TRBV12-3/TRBV12-4

CDR3nt: TGCAGTGCTAGAGATGCAGGGTACGAGCAGTACTTC
CDR3aa: CSARDAGYEQYF
j_gene: TRBJ2-7
abundance: few
d_gene: .
v_gene: TRBV20-1

CDR3nt: TGTGCCAGCAGCCAAGTTGGCGATCCGCCGGAGACCCAGTACTTC
CDR3aa: CASSQVGDPPETQYF
j_gene: TRBJ2-5
abundance: .
d_gene: .
v_gene: TRBV3-1

CDR3nt: TGCAGTGCTAGAGATCCCAACGGGAGGGGGGATGAGCAGTTCTTC
CDR3aa: CSARDPNGRGDEQFF
j_gene: TRBJ2-1
abundance: .
d_gene: TRBD2
v_gene: TRBV20-1

CDR3nt: TGTGCCAGCAGTCAGGAGCCGCCAGGCGCTTTCTTT
CDR3aa: CASSQEPPGAFF
j_gene: TRBJ1-1
abundance: .
d_gene: .
v_gene: TRBV27

CDR3nt: TGTGCCAGCAGCACTCCAGGGGAATCACCCCTCCACTTT
CDR3aa: CASSTPGESPLHF
j_gene: TRBJ1-6
abundance: .
d_gene: .
v_gene: TRBV9

CDR3nt: TGTGCCAGCAGCTTAAGTCTAGCGGCTTACCAAGAGACCCAGTACTTC
CDR3aa: CASSLSLAAYQETQYF
j_gene: TRBJ2-5
abundance: few
d_gene: TRBD2
v_gene: TRBV7-2

CDR3nt: TGTGCCAGCAGTTTAGGAGGTTCCCATCGCTATGGCTACACCTTC
CDR3aa: CASSLGGSHRYGYTF
j_gene: TRBJ1-2
abundance: few
d_gene: .
v_gene: TRBV28

CDR3nt: TGTGCCAACACGGGGAGTTATTTGGGTAATGAGCAGTTCTTC
CDR3aa: CANTGSYLGNEQFF
j_gene: TRBJ2-1
abundance: few
d_gene: .
v_gene: TRBV2

CDR3nt: TGTGCCAGCAGCTTAGTAGCCAGGGACGTGGAGACCCAGTACTTC
CDR3aa: CASSLVARDVETQYF
j_gene: TRBJ2-5
abundance: few
d_gene: .
v_gene: TRBV7-2

CDR3nt: TGTGCCAGCAGTCAAACGGCCAAACAGTACTTC
CDR3aa: CASSQTAKQYF
j_gene: TRBJ2-7
abundance: .
d_gene: .
v_gene: TRBV6-5

CDR3nt: TGCAGCGTCTCCAGGGGAAATGAGCAGTTCTTC
CDR3aa: CSVSRGNEQFF
j_gene: TRBJ2-1
abundance: .
d_gene: .
v_gene: TRBV29-1

CDR3nt: TGTGCCAGCAGCTTAGGCGCAGAAACCTACGAGCAGTACTTC
CDR3aa: CASSLGAETYEQYF
j_gene: TRBJ2-7
abundance: .
d_gene: .
v_gene: TRBV7-8

CDR3nt: TGTGCCACCAGCAGCCCTATACGGGACTTCTCCTACAATGAGCAGTTCTTC
CDR3aa: CATSSPIRDFSYNEQFF
j_gene: TRBJ2-1
abundance: .
d_gene: .
v_gene: TRBV15

CDR3nt: TGTGCCAGCAGCTTAGATCCAACGAGCAATCAGCCCCAGCATTTT
CDR3aa: CASSLDPTSNQPQHF
j_gene: TRBJ1-5
abundance: once
d_gene: .
v_gene: TRBV11-2

CDR3nt: TGTGCCAGCAGCTTCTCGACAGGGCCCCAGCCCCAGCATTTT
CDR3aa: CASSFSTGPQPQHF
j_gene: TRBJ1-5
abundance: .
d_gene: TRBD1
v_gene: TRBV2

CDR3nt: TGCAGTGCTAGAGATGGGACGGCCAGCGGATTCCACTTT
CDR3aa: CSARDGTASGFHF
j_gene: TRBJ1-6
abundance: .
d_gene: .
v_gene: TRBV20-1

CDR3nt: TGTGCCAGCGGAACAGGGATCCCTGGAAACACCATATATTTT
CDR3aa: CASGTGIPGNTIYF
j_gene: TRBJ1-3
abundance: .
d_gene: .
v_gene: TRBV12-3/TRBV12-4

CDR3nt: TGTGCCAGCAGCCTAAATCGGGGGAATGAGCAGTTCTTC
CDR3aa: CASSLNRGNEQFF
j_gene: TRBJ2-1
abundance: few
d_gene: .
v_gene: TRBV7-3

CDR3nt: TGTGCCAGCAGCCAGCTGGGCGTCGCCCAGTACTTC
CDR3aa: CASSQLGVAQYF
j_gene: TRBJ2-5
abundance: once
d_gene: .
v_gene: TRBV7-2

CDR3nt: TGTGCCAGCACTCGTGTGGGCTATGGCTACACCTTC
CDR3aa: CASTRVGYGYTF
j_gene: TRBJ1-2
abundance: .
d_gene: .
v_gene: TRBV6-5

CDR3nt: TGTGCCACCCGAGCGGCTAGCGGGTACAATGAGCAGTTCTTC
CDR3aa: CATRAASGYNEQFF
j_gene: TRBJ2-1
abundance: .
d_gene: TRBD2
v_gene: TRBV7-2

CDR3nt: TGTGCCAGCTCACCACGTTACGACAGTACCTACGAGCAGTACTTC
CDR3aa: CASSPRYDSTYEQYF
j_gene: TRBJ2-7
abundance: .
d_gene: .
v_gene: TRBV18

CDR3nt: TGCAGCGTTGATCGGGGGGCAGAGGAGACCCAGTACTTC
CDR3aa: CSVDRGAEETQYF
j_gene: TRBJ2-5
abundance: .
d_gene: .
v_gene: TRBV29-1

CDR3nt: TGTGCCAGCAGCCACGACAGGGCCCCAAATGAAAAACTGTTTTTT
CDR3aa: CASSHDRAPNEKLFF
j_gene: TRBJ1-4
abundance: .
d_gene: TRBD1
v_gene: TRBV14

CDR3nt: TGCAGTGCCTTCGGACTAGCGGCGTACTACCAAGAGACCCAGTACTTC
CDR3aa: CSAFGLAAYYQETQYF
j_gene: TRBJ2-5
abundance: few
d_gene: TRBD2
v_gene: TRBV20-1

CDR3nt: TGTGCCAGCAGTTACGGCCGGGGGTTCTCCTACGAGCAGTACTTC
CDR3aa: CASSYGRGFSYEQYF
j_gene: TRBJ2-7
abundance: .
d_gene: .
v_gene: TRBV6-2/TRBV6-3

CDR3nt: TGTGCCAGCTCACCCGCGGACAGGGGGAATTCACCCCTCCACTTT
CDR3aa: CASSPADRGNSPLHF
j_gene: TRBJ1-6
abundance: .
d_gene: TRBD1
v_gene: TRBV18

CDR3nt: TGTGCCACCAGCAGAGAAACAGGGTCGGCTGGGGCCAACGTCCTGACTTTC
CDR3aa: CATSRETGSAGANVLTF
j_gene: TRBJ2-6
abundance: .
d_gene: .
v_gene: TRBV15

CDR3nt: TGTGCCAGCAGCGCCGGGACTTCCCCTTTAGAGACCCAGTACTTC
CDR3aa: CASSAGTSPLETQYF
j_gene: TRBJ2-5
abundance: few
d_gene: .
v_gene: TRBV9

CDR3nt: TGCAGTGAAAGGGGCAGGGGGGACTCCAATGAGCAGTTCTTC
CDR3aa: CSERGRGDSNEQFF
j_gene: TRBJ2-1
abundance: few
d_gene: .
v_gene: TRBV20-1

CDR3nt: TGTGCCAACAGCCAGGACAGGGGGCATGAAAAACTGTTTTTT
CDR3aa: CANSQDRGHEKLFF
j_gene: TRBJ1-4
abundance: .
d_gene: TRBD1
v_gene: TRBV27

CDR3nt: TGCAGCGTTGCTCTTACAGGGAACGAGCAGTACTTC
CDR3aa: CSVALTGNEQYF
j_gene: TRBJ2-7
abundance: .
d_gene: .
v_gene: TRBV29-1

CDR3nt: TGTGCCAGCAGTGACAGGGGGAAGAACCAAGAGACCCAGTACTTC
CDR3aa: CASSDRGKNQETQYF
j_gene: TRBJ2-5
abundance: .
d_gene: TRBD1
v_gene: TRBV28

CDR3nt: TGCGCCAGCAGCCCCCGCGGGGTTGGGGCAGATACGCAGTATTTT
CDR3aa: CASSPRGVGADTQYF
j_gene: TRBJ2-3
abundance: .
d_gene: .
v_gene: TRBV5-1

CDR3nt: TGCAGCGTTGAAGAAGTCGGGGTGGAAGAGACCCAGTACTTC
CDR3aa: CSVEEVGVEETQYF
j_gene: TRBJ2-5
abundance: few
d_gene: .
v_gene: TRBV29-1

CDR3nt: TGTACCAGCAGTTTAGCCACAGGGATAAGCACAGATACGCAGTATTTT
CDR3aa: CTSSLATGISTDTQYF
j_gene: TRBJ2-3
abundance: .
d_gene: .
v_gene: TRBV12-3/TRBV12-4

CDR3nt: TGTGCCAGCAGTACTGACAAGGAGTACCAGCCCCAGCATTTT
CDR3aa: CASSTDKEYQPQHF
j_gene: TRBJ1-5
abundance: .
d_gene: .
v_gene: TRBV6-2/TRBV6-3

CDR3nt: TGTGCCAACAACCCCCGGCGGGGGGGGGAGACCCAGTACTTC
CDR3aa: CANNPRRGGETQYF
j_gene: TRBJ2-5
abundance: .
d_gene: TRBD2
v_gene: TRBV7-6

CDR3nt: TGTGCCAGCAGCTTGGGACAGAGGGATGGGGGCTACACCTTC
CDR3aa: CASSLGQRDGGYTF
j_gene: TRBJ1-2
abundance: .
d_gene: .
v_gene: TRBV5-4

CDR3nt: TGCGGTGCTAGTAACCTGACCTACGAGCAGTACTTC
CDR3aa: CGASNLTYEQYF
j_gene: TRBJ2-7
abundance: .
d_gene: .
v_gene: TRBV20-1

CDR3nt: TGTGCCAGCAGTCCCCATGGTAGCCTGTCCTACAATGAGCAGTTCTTC
CDR3aa: CASSPHGSLSYNEQFF
j_gene: TRBJ2-1
abundance: few
d_gene: .
v_gene: TRBV7-2

CDR3nt: TGTGCCAGCAGTTACTTCAAGGGGACAGGGAAAGGCGAGCAGTACTTC
CDR3aa: CASSYFKGTGKGEQYF
j_gene: TRBJ2-7
abundance: .
d_gene: TRBD1
v_gene: TRBV6-2/TRBV6-3